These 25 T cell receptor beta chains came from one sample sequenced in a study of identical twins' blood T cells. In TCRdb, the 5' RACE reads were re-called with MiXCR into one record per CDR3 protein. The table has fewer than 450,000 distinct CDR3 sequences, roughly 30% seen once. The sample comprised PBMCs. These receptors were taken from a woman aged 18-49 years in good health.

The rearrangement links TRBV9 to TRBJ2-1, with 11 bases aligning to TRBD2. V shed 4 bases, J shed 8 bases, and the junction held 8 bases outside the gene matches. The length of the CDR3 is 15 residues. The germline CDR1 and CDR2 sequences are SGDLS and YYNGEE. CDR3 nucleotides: TGTGCCAGCAGCTCTAGCGGGGGGTCTTTCCATGAGCAGTTCTTC. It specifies CASSSSGGSFHEQFF. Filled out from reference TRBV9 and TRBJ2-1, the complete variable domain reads DSGVTQTPKHLITATGQRVTLRCSPRSGDLSVYWYQQSLDQGLQFLIQYYNGEERAKGNILERFSAQQFPDLHSELNLSSLELGDSALYFCASSSSGGSFHEQFFGPGTRLTVL.

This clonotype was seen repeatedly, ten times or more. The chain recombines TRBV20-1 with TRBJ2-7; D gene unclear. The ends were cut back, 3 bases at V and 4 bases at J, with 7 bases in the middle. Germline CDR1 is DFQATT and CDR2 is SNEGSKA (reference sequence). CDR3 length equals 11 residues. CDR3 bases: TGCAGTGCTAGGAAGGAATACGAGCAGTACTTC. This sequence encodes CSARKEYEQYF.

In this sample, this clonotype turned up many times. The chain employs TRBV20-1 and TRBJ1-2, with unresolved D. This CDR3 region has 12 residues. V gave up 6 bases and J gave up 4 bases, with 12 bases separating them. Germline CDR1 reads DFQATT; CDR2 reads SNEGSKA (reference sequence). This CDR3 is CSARGRGYGYTF. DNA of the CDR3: TGCAGTGCCCGTGGACGGGGCTATGGCTACACCTTC.

CDR3 loop: CASSLKQGLSDTQYF. CDR3 nucleotides: TGTGCCAGCAGCTTAAAACAGGGCCTCTCGGATACGCAGTATTTT. The chain is built from TRBV6-2 or TRBV6-3 and TRBJ2-3; the D gene is possibly TRBD1 (6 bases). Germline CDR1 reads MNHEY; CDR2 reads SVGEGT. CDR3 length equals 15 residues. V lost 6 bases and J lost 6, with 19 bases in between.

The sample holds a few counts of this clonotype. Written as DNA, the CDR3 is TGTGCCACCAGCAGAGACAGTTATAATTCACCCCTCCACTTT. Its translation is CATSRDSYNSPLHF. V gene TRBV15 combines with J gene TRBJ1-6; D is ambiguous. With 0 bases removed from V and 4 bases from J, the gap between germline ends came to 4 bases. Germline loops: CDR1 LNHNV, CDR2 YYDKDF (reference sequence). This CDR3 comprises 14 residues.

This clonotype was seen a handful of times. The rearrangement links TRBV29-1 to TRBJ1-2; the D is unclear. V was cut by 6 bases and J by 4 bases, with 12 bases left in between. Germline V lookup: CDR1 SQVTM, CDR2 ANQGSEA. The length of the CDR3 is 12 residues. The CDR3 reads CSVSISRYGYTF. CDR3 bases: TGCAGCGTCTCTATATCTCGCTATGGCTACACCTTC.

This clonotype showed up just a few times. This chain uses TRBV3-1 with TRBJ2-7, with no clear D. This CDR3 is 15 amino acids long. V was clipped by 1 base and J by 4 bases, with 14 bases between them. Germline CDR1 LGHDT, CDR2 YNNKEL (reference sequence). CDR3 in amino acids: CASSQVFARTYEQYF. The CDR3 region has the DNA TGTGCCAGCAGCCAAGTTTTTGCCAGGACGTACGAGCAGTACTTC.

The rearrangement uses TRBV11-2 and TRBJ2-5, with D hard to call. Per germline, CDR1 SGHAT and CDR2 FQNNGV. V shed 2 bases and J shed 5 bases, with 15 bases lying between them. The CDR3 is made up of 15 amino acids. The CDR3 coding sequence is TGTGCCAGCAGCTTAATCGCCGGCAATTCCGAGACCCAGTACTTC. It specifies CASSLIAGNSETQYF.

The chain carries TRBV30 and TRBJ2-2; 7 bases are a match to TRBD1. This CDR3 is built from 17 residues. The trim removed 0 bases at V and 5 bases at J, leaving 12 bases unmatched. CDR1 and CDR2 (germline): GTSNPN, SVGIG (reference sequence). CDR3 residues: CAWSVRSGTAETGELFF. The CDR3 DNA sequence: TGTGCCTGGAGTGTAAGGTCCGGGACAGCCGAAACCGGGGAGCTGTTTTTT.

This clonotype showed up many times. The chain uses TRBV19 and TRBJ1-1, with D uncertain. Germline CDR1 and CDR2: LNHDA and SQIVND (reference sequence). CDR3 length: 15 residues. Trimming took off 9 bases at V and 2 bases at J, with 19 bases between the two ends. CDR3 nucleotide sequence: TGTGCCAGATCCCAGAGCGGATCCAGAAACACTGAAGCTTTCTTT. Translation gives CARSQSGSRNTEAFF.

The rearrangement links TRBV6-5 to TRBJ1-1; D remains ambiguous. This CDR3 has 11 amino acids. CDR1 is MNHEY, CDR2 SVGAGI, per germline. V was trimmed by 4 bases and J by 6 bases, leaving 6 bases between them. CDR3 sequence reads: CASSSVAEAFF. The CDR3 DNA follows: TGTGCCAGCAGTTCGGTTGCTGAAGCTTTCTTT.

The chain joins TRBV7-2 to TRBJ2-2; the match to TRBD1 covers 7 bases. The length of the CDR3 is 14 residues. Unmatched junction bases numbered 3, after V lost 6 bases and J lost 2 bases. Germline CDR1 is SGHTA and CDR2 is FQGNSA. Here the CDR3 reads CASSKGGNTGELFF. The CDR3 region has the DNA TGTGCCAGCAGTAAAGGGGGCAACACCGGGGAGCTGTTTTTT. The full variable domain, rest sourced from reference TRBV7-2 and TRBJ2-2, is GAGVSQSPSNKVTEKGKDVELRCDPISGHTALYWYRQSLGQGLEFLIYFQGNSAPDKSGLPSDRFSAERTGGSVSTLTIQRTQQEDSAVYLCASSKGGNTGELFFGEGSRLTVL.

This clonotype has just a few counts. The CDR3 region is CASSPRTVWGEKLFF. The CDR3, as DNA: TGTGCCAGCAGTCCGCGGACGGTGTGGGGTGAAAAACTGTTTTTT. The genes are TRBV6-5 and TRBJ1-4, with unresolved D. This CDR3 contains 15 residues. Trimming removed 5 bases at V and 7 bases at J, with 17 bases between. Germline CDR1 MNHEY, CDR2 SVGAGI.

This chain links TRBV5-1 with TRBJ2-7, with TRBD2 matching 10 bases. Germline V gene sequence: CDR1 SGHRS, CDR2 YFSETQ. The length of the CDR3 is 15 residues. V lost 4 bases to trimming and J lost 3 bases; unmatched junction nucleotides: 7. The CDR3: CASSTGASGGYEQYF. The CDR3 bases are TGCGCCAGCAGCACCGGGGCTAGCGGGGGCTACGAGCAGTACTTC.

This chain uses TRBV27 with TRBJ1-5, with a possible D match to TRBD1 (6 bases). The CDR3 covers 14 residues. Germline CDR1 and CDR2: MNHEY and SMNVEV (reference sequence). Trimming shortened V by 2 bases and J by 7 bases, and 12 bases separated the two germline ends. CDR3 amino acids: CASSLISGAQPQHF. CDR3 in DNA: TGTGCCAGCAGTTTAATTTCAGGGGCCCAGCCCCAGCATTTT.

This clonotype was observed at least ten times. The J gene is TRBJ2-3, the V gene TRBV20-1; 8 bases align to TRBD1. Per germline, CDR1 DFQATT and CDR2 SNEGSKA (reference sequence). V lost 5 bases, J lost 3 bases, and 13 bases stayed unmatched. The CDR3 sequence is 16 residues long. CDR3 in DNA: TGCAGTGCTGCAGAACCCCAGGGGGCAAGGACAGATACGCAGTATTTT. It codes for CSAAEPQGARTDTQYF.

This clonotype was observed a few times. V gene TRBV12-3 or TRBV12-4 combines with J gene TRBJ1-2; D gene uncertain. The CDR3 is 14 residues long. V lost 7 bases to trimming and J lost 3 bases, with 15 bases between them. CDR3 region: CASNRAAVDYGYTF. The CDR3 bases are TGTGCCAGCAATAGGGCGGCCGTGGACTATGGCTACACCTTC.

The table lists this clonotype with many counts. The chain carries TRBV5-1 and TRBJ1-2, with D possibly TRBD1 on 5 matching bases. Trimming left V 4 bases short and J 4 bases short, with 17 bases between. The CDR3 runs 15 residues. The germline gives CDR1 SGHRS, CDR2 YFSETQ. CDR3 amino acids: CASSPSDTFRYGYTF. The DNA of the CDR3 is TGCGCCAGCAGCCCGTCGGACACCTTCCGCTATGGCTACACCTTC.

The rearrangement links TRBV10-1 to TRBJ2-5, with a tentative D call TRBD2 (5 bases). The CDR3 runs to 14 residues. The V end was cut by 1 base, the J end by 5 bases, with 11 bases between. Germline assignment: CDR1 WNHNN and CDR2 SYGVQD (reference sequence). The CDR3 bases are TGCGCCAGCAGTGAGTGGACTCAAAGGGAGACCCAGTACTTC. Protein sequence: CASSEWTQRETQYF.

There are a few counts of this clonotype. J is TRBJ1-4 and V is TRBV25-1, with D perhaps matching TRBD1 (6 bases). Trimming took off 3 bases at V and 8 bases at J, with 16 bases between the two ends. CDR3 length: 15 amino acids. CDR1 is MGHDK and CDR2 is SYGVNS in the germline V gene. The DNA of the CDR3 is TGTGCCAGCAGTGAGGTGGGGGCCCAGAACGAAAAACTGTTTTTT. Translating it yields CASSEVGAQNEKLFF.

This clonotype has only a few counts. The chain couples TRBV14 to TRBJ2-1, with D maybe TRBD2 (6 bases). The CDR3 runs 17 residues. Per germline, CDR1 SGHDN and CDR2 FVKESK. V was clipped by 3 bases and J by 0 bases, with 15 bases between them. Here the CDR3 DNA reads TGTGCCAGCAGCCACCCTCCACGACTAGGCTCCTACAATGAGCAGTTCTTC. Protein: CASSHPPRLGSYNEQFF.

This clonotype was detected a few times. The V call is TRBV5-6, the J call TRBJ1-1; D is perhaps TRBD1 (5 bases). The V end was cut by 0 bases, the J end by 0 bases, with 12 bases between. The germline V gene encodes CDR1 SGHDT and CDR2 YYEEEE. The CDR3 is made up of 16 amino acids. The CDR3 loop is CASSLEWGRVNTEAFF. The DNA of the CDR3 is TGTGCCAGCAGCTTGGAATGGGGACGAGTGAACACTGAAGCTTTCTTT.

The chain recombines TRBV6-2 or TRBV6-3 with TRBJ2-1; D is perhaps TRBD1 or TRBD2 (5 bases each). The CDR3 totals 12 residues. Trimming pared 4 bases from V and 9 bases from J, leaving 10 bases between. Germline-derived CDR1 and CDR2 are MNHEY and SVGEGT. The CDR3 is CASSFRAGEQFF. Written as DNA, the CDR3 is TGTGCCAGCAGTTTCAGGGCGGGTGAGCAGTTCTTC.

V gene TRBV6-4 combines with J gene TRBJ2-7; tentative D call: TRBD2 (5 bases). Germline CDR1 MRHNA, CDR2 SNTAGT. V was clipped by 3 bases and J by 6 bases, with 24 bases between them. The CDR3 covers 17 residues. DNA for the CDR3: TGTGCCAGCAGTGATGGGCGTCGGGCGGGCCGTTCAAGCGAGCAGTACTTC. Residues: CASSDGRRAGRSSEQYF.

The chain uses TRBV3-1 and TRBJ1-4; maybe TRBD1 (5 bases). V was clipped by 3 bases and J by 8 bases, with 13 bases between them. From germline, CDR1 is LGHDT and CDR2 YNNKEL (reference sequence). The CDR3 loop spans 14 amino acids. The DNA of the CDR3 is TGTGCCAGCAGCCAGCTGACAGAGCGCGAAAAACTGTTTTTT. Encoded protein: CASSQLTEREKLFF.